This T cell receptor (beta chain) was documented in a study of OX40 agonist ivuxolimab in advanced cancers. Study-level information: At 0.01 to 10 mg/kg, ivuxolimab was administered intravenously to patients every 2 weeks. A history of anti-PD-1, anti-PD-L1 or anti-CTLA-4 therapy was acceptable, and approximately 40% had some. A diagnosis of hepatocellular carcinoma, melanoma, renal cell or head and neck cancer was present in dose-escalation patients. Study outcomes and limitations: Researchers report that CD8+ T cells had, on average, more expanded clones than CD4+.

The germline V and J ends were trimmed by 1 base and 5 bases, with 12 bases remaining between them. The CDR3 has 14 residues. Germline V gives CDR1 SGHRS, CDR2 YFSETQ. Of note for this clone: Antigen unknown.

Here immunoSEQ multiplex PCR was the method, and the copy in TCRdb shows in-frame clones only, minus some. The table has 80,000 or so clones, 80% to 95% seen once. This TCR came from an adult with an advanced solid tumor such as melanoma, head and neck, liver or kidney cancer. The chain couples TRBV5-1 to TRBJ1-1; D is perhaps TRBD1 (6 bases). Material: CD4+ or CD8+ T cells sorted from blood, obtained in a trial of the OX40 agonist ivuxolimab. For the CDR3, the DNA is TGCGCCAGCAGCTTGTCGGGGGCAGGAACTGAAGCTTTCTTT. It translates to CASSLSGAGTEAFF. Combining the CDR3 with reference TRBV5-1 and TRBJ1-1 gives the whole variable domain KAGVTQTPRYLIKTRGQQVTLSCSPISGHRSVSWYQQTPGQGLQFLFEYFSETQRNKGNFPGRFSGRQFSNSRSEMNVSTLELGDSALYLCASSLSGAGTEAFFGQGTRLTVV.